This TCR beta chain emerged from a study of resident and recirculating memory T cells in vitiligo. Study-level background: Each patient gave two lesional and two nonlesional epidermal shave biopsies, plus PBMCs. Study outcomes and limitations: No single dominant TCR clone appeared; lesion clonality varied.

The CDR3 loop spans 12 amino acids. CDR1 is MNHEY and CDR2 is SVGAGI in the germline V gene. Trimming pared 2 bases from V and 12 bases from J, leaving 13 bases between. Some clones are missing from TCRdb's copy, which holds only in-frame ones; the method was immunoSEQ multiplex PCR. This table holds tens of thousands of clones, just over 90% found once. For this clone: What it recognizes is unknown.

The receptor was isolated from a male donor with vitiligo. V gene TRBV6-5 combines with J gene TRBJ1-1, with D possibly TRBD1 on 6 matching bases. Sequenced: blood. In DNA form, the CDR3 reads TGTGCCAGCAGTTACGGGACAAGCAGAACTTTCTTT. Its translation: CASSYGTSRTFF.